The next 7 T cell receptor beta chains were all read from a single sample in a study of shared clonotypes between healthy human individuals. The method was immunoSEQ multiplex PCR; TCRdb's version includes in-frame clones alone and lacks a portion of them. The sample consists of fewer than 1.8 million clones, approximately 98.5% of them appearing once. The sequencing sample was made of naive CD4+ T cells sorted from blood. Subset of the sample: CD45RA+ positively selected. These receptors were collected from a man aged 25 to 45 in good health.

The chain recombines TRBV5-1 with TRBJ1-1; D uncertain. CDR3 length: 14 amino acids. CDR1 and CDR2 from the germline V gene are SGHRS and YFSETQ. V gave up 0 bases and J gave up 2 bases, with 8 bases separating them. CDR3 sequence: CASSLEPGNTEAFF. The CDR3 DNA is TGCGCCAGCAGCTTGGAGCCGGGCAACACTGAAGCTTTCTTT.

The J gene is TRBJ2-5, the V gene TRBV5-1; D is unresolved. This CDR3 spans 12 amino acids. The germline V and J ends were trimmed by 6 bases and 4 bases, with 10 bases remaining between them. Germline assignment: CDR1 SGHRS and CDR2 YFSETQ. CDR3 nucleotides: TGCGCCAGCACCCTCGAAGGAGAGACCCAGTACTTC. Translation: CASTLEGETQYF.

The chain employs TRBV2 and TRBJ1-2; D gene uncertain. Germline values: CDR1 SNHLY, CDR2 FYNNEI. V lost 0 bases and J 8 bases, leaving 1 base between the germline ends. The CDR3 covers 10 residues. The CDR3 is CASSEAGYTF. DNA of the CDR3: TGTGCCAGCAGTGAAGCCGGCTACACCTTC.

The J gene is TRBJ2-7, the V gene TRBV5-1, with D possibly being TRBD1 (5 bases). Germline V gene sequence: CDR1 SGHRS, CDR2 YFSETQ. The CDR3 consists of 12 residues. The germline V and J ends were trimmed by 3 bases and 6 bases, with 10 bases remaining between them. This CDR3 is CASSSRGGEQYF. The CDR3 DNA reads TGCGCCAGCAGCTCTAGGGGTGGCGAGCAGTACTTC.

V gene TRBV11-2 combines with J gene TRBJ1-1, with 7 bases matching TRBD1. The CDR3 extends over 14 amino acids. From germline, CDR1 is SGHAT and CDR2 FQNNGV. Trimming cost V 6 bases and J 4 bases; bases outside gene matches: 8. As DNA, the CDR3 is TGTGCCAGCAGACCAGGGGGGTTTCGCACTGAAGCTTTCTTT. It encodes CASRPGGFRTEAFF. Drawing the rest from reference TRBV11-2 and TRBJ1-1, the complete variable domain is EAGVAQSPRYKIIEKRQSVAFWCNPISGHATLYWYQQILGQGPKLLIQFQNNGVVDDSQLPKDRFSAERLKGVDSTLKIQPAKLEDSAVYLCASRPGGFRTEAFFGQGTRLTVV.

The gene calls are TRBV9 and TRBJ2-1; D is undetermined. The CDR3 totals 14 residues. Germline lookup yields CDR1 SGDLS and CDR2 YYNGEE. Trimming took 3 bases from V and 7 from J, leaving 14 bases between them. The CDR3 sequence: CASSEGLDRNEQFF. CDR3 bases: TGTGCCAGCAGCGAGGGTCTCGATAGGAATGAGCAGTTCTTC.

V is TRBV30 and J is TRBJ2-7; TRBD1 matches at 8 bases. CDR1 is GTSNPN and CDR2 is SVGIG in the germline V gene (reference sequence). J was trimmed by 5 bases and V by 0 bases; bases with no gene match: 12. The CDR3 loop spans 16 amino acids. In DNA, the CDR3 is TGTGCCTGGAGTGTACGGAACAGGGGGTCCGGGCACGAGCAGTACTTC. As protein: CAWSVRNRGSGHEQYF.